The clone carrying this T cell receptor beta chain was seen a handful of times. Its matching antigen is unknown. Trimming stripped 4 bases from V and 0 bases from J, with 10 bases between. From germline, CDR1 is SGHDN and CDR2 FVKESK. The CDR3 consists of 14 residues. Libraries were made from TCR beta cDNA, and they carried unique molecular identifiers. Around 500,000 cDNA molecules came from around 1 to 10 million T cells. Using its own MiXCR run on the PCR reads, TCRdb lists one record per CDR3 protein. The sample lists approximately 660,000 distinct CDR3 sequences; 55% to 60% were seen once. These data come from a study of post-analysis software for immune sequencing data. Whole-study results and caveats: Comparison with controls showed significantly lower normalized Chao1 diversity in multiple sclerosis patients. Relative to controls, patients had a few TRBV segments at higher frequency, with TRBV5-6, TRBV5-1 and TRBV20-1 among these. Strong same-batch co-clustering of samples appeared with F measure clustering.

Sequences were obtained from blood. The J gene is TRBJ2-7, the V gene TRBV14, with a possible D match to TRBD1 (5 bases). This clonotype originated in a girl between 2 and 10 years old with multiple sclerosis. CDR3 DNA sequence: TGTGCCAGCAGCCCGACAGCCAGCTCCTACGAGCAGTACTTC. It yields the protein CASSPTASSYEQYF.